This T cell receptor (beta chain) was recovered during a study of beta chain features in type 1 diabetes. Staining for CD45RO/CCR7/CD25/CD127/CD95/CD27 allowed sorting of CD4+ naive, central memory, regulatory and stem cell-like memory cells. The isolated RNA, all of it, was reverse transcribed, so expressed TCRB transcripts were what got sequenced. Sequencing was performed with immunoSEQ multiplex PCR; in TCRdb, only in-frame clones are kept and a portion is missing. The sample yields 970,000 or so clones, roughly 16% seen once. The CDR3 is 14 residues long. CDR1 and CDR2 (germline): SNHLY, FYNNEI. Trimming took 10 bases from V and 0 from J; bases not matched to a gene: 5.

The chain joins TRBV2 to TRBJ2-7, with 11 bases identical to TRBD2. The TCR comes from a woman between 18 and 29 years old in good health. Input material: naive CD4+ T cells from blood. The CDR3 nucleotides are TGTGCCATCGGGACTAGCGGAGACTCCTACGAGCAGTACTTC. It yields the protein CAIGTSGDSYEQYF.